This entry lists 3 T cell receptor beta chains sequenced from one sample in a study of immune evolution from preneoplasia to lung adenocarcinoma. Sequencing was performed with immunoSEQ multiplex PCR; in TCRdb, only in-frame clones are kept and a portion is missing. The data contain several thousand clones, approximately 82% of them singletons. Input material: FFPE lung adenocarcinoma in situ tissue. These TCRs come from a person between 70 and 80 years old with lung adenocarcinoma.

The rearrangement joins TRBV6-6 to TRBJ1-1; D remains unclear. V was cut by 8 bases and J by 6 bases, with 13 bases left in between. The CDR3 contains 12 residues. Germline CDR1 and CDR2: MNHNY and SVGAGI (reference sequence). The CDR3 bases are TGTGCCAGCCTAAGGGAGAAAGCTGAAGCTTTCTTT. It translates to CASLREKAEAFF.

The rearrangement links TRBV7-9 to TRBJ1-2; D might be TRBD1 (5 bases). Trimming cost V 5 bases and J 3 bases, with 13 bases left between them. The CDR3 has 14 residues. The germline CDR1 and CDR2 sequences are SEHNR and FQNEAQ (reference sequence). The CDR3 DNA follows: TGTGCCAGCAGCCTAGGGGCTAGTGACTATGGCTACACCTTC. Encoded protein: CASSLGASDYGYTF.

The chain carries TRBV19 and TRBJ2-2; D may be TRBD1 (6 bases). Trimming stripped 5 bases from V and 6 bases from J, with 19 bases between. In germline, CDR1 is LNHDA, CDR2 SQIVND (reference sequence). CDR3 length: 16 residues. CDR3 coding DNA: TGTGCCAGTAGTTTGAAAACAGGGTTTGGCCCCGGGGAGCTGTTTTTT. Translating it yields CASSLKTGFGPGELFF.